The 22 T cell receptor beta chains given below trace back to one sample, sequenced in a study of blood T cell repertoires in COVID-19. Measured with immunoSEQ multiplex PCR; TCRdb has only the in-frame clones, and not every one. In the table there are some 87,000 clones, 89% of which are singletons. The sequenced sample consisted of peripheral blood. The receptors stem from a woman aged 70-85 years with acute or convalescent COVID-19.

CDR3 amino acids: CASSPRTGAYGYTF. The CDR3, as DNA: TGTGCCAGCTCACCACGGACAGGGGCCTATGGCTACACCTTC. The chain uses TRBV18 and TRBJ1-2, with 9 bases that match TRBD1. Losses at the gene ends were 1 base for V and 4 bases for J; bases not matched to a gene: 1. The CDR3 totals 14 residues. Germline values: CDR1 KGHSH, CDR2 LQKENI.

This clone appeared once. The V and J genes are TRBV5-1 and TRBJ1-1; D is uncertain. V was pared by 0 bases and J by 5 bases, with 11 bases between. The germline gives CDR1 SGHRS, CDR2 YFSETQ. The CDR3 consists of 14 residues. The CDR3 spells CASSLGPGWTEAFF. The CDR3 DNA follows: TGCGCCAGCAGCTTGGGGCCGGGTTGGACTGAAGCTTTCTTT.

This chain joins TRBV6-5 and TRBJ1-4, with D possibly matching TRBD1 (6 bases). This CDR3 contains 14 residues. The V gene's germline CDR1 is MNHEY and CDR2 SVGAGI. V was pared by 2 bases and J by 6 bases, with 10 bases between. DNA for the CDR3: TGTGCCAGCAGTTACGTTGGGGGCGATGAAAAACTGTTTTTT. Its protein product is CASSYVGGDEKLFF.

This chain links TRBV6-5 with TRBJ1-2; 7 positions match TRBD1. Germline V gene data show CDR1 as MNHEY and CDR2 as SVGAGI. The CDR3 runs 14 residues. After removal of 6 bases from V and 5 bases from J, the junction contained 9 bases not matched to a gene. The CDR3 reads CASRGPGTVYGYTF. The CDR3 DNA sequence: TGTGCCAGCAGGGGCCCCGGGACAGTTTATGGCTACACCTTC.

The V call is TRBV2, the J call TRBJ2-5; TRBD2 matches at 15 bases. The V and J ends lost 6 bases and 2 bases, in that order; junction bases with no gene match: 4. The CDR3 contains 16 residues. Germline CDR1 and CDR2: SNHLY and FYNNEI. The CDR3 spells CASSNGLAGGQETQYF. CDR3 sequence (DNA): TGTGCCAGCAGCAACGGACTAGCGGGAGGGCAAGAGACCCAGTACTTC. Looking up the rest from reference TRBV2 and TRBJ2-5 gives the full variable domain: EPEVTQTPSHQVTQMGQEVILRCVPISNHLYFYWYRQILGQKVEFLVSFYNNEISEKSEIFDDQFSVERPDGSNFTLKIRSTKLEDSAMYFCASSNGLAGGQETQYFGPGTRLLVL.

The CDR3 DNA reads TGTGCCAGCAGTTTAGGGGGACTGCCCGGGGAGCTGTTTTTT. This translates into CASSLGGLPGELFF. J is TRBJ2-2 and V is TRBV28; weak D call: TRBD2 (6 bases). CDR1 MDHEN and CDR2 SYDVKM come from the germline V gene. V shed 2 bases and J shed 6 bases, with 10 bases lying between them. The CDR3 loop spans 14 amino acids.

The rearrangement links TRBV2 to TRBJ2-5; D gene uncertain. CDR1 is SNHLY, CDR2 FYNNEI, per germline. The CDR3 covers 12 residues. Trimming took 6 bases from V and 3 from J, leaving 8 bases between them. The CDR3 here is CASSSDEETQYF. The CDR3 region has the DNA TGTGCCAGCAGCTCAGATGAAGAGACCCAGTACTTC.

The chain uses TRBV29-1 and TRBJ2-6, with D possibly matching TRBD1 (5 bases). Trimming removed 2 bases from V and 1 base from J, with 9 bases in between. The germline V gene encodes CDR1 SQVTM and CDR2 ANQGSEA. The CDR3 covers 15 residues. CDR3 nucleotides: TGCAGCGTTGAACCGCAGGGTTCTGGGGCCAACGTCCTGACTTTC. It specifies CSVEPQGSGANVLTF.

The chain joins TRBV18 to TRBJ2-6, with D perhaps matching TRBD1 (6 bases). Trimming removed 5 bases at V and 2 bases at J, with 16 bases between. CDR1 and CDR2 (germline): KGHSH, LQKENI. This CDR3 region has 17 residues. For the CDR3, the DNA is TGTGCCAGCTCAAGTCCGGGCCAGGGGACTGGGGCCAACGTCCTGACTTTC. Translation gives CASSSPGQGTGANVLTF.

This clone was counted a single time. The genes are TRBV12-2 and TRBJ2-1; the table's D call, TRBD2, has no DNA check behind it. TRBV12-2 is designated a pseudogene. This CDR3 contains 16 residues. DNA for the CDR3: TGTGCAAGTCGCTTAAAAGAGAGGGCGGTGGACAATGAGCAGTTCTTC. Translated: CASRLKERAVDNEQFF.

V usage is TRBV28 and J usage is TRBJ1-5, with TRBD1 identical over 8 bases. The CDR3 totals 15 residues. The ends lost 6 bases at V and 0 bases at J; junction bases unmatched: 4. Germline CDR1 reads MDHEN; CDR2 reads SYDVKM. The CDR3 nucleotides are TGTGCCAGCAGCTGGACAGGGAATAGCAATCAGCCCCAGCATTTT. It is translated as CASSWTGNSNQPQHF.

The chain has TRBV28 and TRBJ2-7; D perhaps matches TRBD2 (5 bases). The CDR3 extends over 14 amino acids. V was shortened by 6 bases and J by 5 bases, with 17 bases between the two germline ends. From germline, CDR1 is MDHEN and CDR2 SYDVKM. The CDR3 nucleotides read TGTGCCAGCAGCGCCTCCGGGGTTTATGACGAGCAGTACGTC. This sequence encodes CASSASGVYDEQYV.

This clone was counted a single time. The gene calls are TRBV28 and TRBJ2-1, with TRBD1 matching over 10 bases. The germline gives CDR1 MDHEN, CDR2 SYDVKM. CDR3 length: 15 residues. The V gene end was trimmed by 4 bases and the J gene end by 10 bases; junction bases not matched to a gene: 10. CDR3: CASSSGQGIELEQFF. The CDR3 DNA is TGTGCCAGCAGTTCGGGACAGGGGATCGAACTAGAGCAGTTCTTC.

CDR3 protein: CASSDRNYGYTF. DNA for the CDR3: TGTGCCAGCAGTGACAGGAACTATGGCTACACCTTC. V usage is TRBV6-1 and J usage is TRBJ1-2, with D uncertain. Trimming took 3 bases from V and 2 from J, leaving 4 bases between them. CDR3 length equals 12 residues. Germline-derived CDR1 and CDR2 are MNHNS and SASEGT.

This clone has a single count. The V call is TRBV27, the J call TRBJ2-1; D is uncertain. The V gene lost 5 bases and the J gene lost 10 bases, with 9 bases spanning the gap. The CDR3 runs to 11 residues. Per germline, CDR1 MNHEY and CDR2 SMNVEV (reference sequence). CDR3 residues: CASSRSSEQFF. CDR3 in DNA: TGTGCCAGCAGTAGGAGTAGCGAGCAGTTCTTC.

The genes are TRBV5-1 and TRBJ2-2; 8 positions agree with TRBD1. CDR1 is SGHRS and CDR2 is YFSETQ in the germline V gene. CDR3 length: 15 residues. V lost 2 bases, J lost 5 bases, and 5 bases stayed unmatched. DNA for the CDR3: TGCGCCAGCAGCTTACAGACAGGGGAAACCGGGGAGCTGTTTTTT. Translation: CASSLQTGETGELFF. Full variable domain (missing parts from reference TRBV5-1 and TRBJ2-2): KAGVTQTPRYLIKTRGQQVTLSCSPISGHRSVSWYQQTPGQGLQFLFEYFSETQRNKGNFPGRFSGRQFSNSRSEMNVSTLELGDSALYLCASSLQTGETGELFFGEGSRLTVL.

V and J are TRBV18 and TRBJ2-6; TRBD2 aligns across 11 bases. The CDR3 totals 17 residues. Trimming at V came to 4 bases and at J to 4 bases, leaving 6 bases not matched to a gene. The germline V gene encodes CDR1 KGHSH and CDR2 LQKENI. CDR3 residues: CASSLLAGVLGANVLTF. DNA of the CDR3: TGTGCCAGCTCACTACTAGCGGGAGTATTAGGGGCCAACGTCCTGACTTTC.

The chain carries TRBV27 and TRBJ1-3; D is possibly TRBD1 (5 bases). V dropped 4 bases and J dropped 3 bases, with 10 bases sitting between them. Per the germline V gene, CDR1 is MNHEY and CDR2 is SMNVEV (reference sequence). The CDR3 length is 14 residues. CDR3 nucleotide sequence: TGTGCCAGCAGTTCACAGGCATTTGGAAACACCATATATTTT. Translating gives CASSSQAFGNTIYF.

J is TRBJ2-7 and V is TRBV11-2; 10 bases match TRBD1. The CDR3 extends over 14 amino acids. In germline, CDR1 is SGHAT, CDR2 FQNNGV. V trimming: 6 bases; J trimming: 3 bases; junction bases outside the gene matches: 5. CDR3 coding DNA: TGTGCCAGCAGTCGGGGACAGGGGAGCTACGAGCAGTACGTC. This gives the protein CASSRGQGSYEQYV.

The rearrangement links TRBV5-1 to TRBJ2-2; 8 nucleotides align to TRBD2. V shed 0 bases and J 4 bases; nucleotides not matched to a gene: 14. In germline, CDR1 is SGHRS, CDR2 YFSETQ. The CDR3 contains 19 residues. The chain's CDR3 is CASSLGLAGPPRGTGELFF. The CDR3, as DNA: TGCGCCAGCAGCTTGGGGCTAGCGGGCCCCCCTCGGGGCACCGGGGAGCTGTTTTTT.

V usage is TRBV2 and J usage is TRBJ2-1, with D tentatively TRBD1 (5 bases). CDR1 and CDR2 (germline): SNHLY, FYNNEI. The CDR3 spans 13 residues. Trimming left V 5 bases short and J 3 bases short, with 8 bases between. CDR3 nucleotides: TGTGCCAGCAGTACAAGGGGCTACAATGAGCAGTTCTTC. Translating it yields CASSTRGYNEQFF.

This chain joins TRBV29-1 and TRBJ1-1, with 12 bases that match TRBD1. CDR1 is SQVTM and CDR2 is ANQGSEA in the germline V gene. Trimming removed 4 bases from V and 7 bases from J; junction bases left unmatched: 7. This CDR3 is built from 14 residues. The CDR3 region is CSVVAGQGAIEAFF. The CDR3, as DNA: TGCAGCGTTGTGGCGGGACAGGGGGCAATTGAAGCTTTCTTT.